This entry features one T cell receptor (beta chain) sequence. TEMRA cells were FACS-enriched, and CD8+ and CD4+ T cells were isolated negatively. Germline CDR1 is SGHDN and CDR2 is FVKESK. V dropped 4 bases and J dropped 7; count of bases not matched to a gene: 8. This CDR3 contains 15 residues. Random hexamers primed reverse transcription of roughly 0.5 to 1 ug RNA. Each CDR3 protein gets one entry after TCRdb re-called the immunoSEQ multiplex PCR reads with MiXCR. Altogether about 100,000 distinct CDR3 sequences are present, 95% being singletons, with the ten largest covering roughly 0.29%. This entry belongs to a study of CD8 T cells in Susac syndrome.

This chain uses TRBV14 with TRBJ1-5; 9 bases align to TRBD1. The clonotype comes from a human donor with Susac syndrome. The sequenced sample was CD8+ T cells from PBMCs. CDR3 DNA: TGTGCCAGCAGCCCCTTGGGACAGGGCCACCAGCCCCAGCATTTT. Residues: CASSPLGQGHQPQHF.